This paragraph covers one T cell receptor (beta chain) sequence. What it binds is unknown. These data belong to a study of blood T cells in healthy people across ages. CDR1 is MDHEN and CDR2 is SYDVKM in the germline V gene. The length of the CDR3 is 18 residues. V was pared by 4 bases and J by 2 bases, with 14 bases of the junction left unmatched. The authors ran a second PCR of about 7 to 11 cycles using a sample-barcoded 5' primer and a J-beta primer mix. TCRdb re-analysed the 5' RACE reads in MiXCR, keeping a single row per CDR3 protein. The sample has approximately 670,000 distinct CDR3 sequences, 40% to 45% seen once. Notes on the study in general: Aged donors had fewer naive CD4+ cells and lower diversity than long-lived donors.

Samples had at least 6.5 million PBMCs isolated from them. This receptor was identified in a man older than 75 in good health. V usage is TRBV28 and J usage is TRBJ2-7; 10 positions agree with TRBD2. The sequencing sample was made of blood. The CDR3 is CASSSPRFTSGKTYEQYF. The CDR3 DNA sequence: TGTGCCAGCAGTTCCCCCCGGTTTACTAGCGGGAAAACCTACGAGCAGTACTTC. Filled out from reference TRBV28 and TRBJ2-7, the complete variable domain reads DVKVTQSSRYLVKRTGEKVFLECVQDMDHENMFWYRQDPGLGLRLIYFSYDVKMKEKGDIPEGYSVSREKKERFSLILESASTNQTSMYLCASSSPRFTSGKTYEQYFGPGTRLTVT.